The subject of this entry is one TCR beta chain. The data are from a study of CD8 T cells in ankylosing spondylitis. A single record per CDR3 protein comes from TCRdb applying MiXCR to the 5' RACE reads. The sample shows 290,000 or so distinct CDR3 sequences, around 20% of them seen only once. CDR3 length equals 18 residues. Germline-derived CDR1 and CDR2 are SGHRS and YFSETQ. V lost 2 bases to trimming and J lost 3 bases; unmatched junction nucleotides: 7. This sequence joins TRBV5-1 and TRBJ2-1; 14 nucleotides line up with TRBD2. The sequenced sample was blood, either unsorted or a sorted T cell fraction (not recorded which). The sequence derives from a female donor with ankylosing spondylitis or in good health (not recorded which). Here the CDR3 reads CASSFGGLAGVGYNEQFF. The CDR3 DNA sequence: TGCGCCAGCAGCTTCGGGGGACTAGCGGGAGTGGGCTACAATGAGCAGTTCTTC.